Listed below are T cell receptor beta chains from one sample, sequenced in a study of T cells expressing NK-cell markers. Following a re-call of the 5' RACE reads, TCRdb has one entry per CDR3 protein and lacks DNA. With 130,000 to 150,000 distinct CDR3 sequences in the sample, the ten largest clones hold roughly 12%. The sample comprised blood T cells: a sorted CD56 or NKG2C T cell subset, CD4+ or CD8+ T cells, or bulk PBMC T cells (not recorded which). Every receptor here comes from a man aged 18 to 30 in good health. CDR3s include the opening cysteine and the closing phenylalanine or tryptophan.

j_gene	v_gene	CDR3aa
TRBJ2-3	TRBV5-5	CASSSSYTDTQYF
TRBJ2-3	TRBV29-1	CSVQSVQGVADTQYF
TRBJ1-5	TRBV7-2	CASSLEAVGLDQHF
TRBJ1-5	TRBV30	CAWSDAAGQPQHF
TRBJ2-1	TRBV5-1	CASSLNRLAGSNEQFF
TRBJ2-7	TRBV12-3/TRBV12-4	CASSSSSGSRDEQYF
TRBJ2-1	TRBV7-6	CASSPGSDNEQFF
TRBJ2-5	TRBV11-2	CASSNTGNKLTQYF
TRBJ1-1	TRBV20-1	CSAKIQGVDTEAFF
TRBJ2-5	TRBV25-1	CASVSGSVGETQYF
TRBJ1-2	TRBV4-3	CASSPGGGYGYTF
TRBJ1-1	TRBV7-9	CASSDETGVETEAFF
TRBJ1-1	TRBV24-1	CATSDRKGGRSEAFF
TRBJ2-7	TRBV4-3	CASSQDLRGTGEQYF
TRBJ2-5	TRBV7-8	CASSLGPGQNTETQYF
TRBJ2-2	TRBV4-3	CASSQGWGATGELFF